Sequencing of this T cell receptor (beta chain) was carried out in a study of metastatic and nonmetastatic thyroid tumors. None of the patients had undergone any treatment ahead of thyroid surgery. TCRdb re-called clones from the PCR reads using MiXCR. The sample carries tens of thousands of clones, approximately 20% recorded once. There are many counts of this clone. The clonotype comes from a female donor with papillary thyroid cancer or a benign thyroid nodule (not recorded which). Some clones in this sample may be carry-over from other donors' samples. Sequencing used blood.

CDR3 DNA: TGCGCCAGCAGCCAAGAGCAACCCCGAAGTACGCAGTATTTT. This sequence encodes CASSQEQPRSTQYF. The V and J genes are TRBV4-3 and TRBJ2-3; D is unclear. The CDR3 consists of 14 residues. V lost 0 bases and J lost 8, with 12 bases in between. From germline, CDR1 is LGHNA and CDR2 YSLEER.